Only one count was recorded for the clone carrying this T cell receptor (beta chain). Its antigen is undetermined. The data are from a study of T cell clonotyping in hematopoietic cell transplantation. General observations from the study: Without cell sorting, CD4 versus CD8 contributions remain unresolved. After transplant, recipient diversity fell while pathologically expanded clonotypes grew through day 180. At the given depth, recipient repertoires were over 95% de novo clonotypes.

Germline V gene sequence: CDR1 SQVTM, CDR2 ANQGSEA. CDR3 size: 16 residues. The V end lost 3 bases, the J end lost 3 bases, and 19 bases lay between the germline ends. The table came from immunoSEQ multiplex PCR; TCRdb's copy has only in-frame clones and leaves some out. The table lists 15,000 to 20,000 clones, more than 65% of them singletons. This clonotype was sampled from a man between 60 and 75 years old in good health. Some clones in this sample may be carry-over from other donors' samples. The gene calls are TRBV29-1 and TRBJ2-3; D remains ambiguous. Sample: peripheral blood mononuclear cells. Written as DNA, the CDR3 is TGCAGCGTTGACAAGGTGGACCTCGGAGTGACAGATACGCAGTATTTT. It yields the protein CSVDKVDLGVTDTQYF.